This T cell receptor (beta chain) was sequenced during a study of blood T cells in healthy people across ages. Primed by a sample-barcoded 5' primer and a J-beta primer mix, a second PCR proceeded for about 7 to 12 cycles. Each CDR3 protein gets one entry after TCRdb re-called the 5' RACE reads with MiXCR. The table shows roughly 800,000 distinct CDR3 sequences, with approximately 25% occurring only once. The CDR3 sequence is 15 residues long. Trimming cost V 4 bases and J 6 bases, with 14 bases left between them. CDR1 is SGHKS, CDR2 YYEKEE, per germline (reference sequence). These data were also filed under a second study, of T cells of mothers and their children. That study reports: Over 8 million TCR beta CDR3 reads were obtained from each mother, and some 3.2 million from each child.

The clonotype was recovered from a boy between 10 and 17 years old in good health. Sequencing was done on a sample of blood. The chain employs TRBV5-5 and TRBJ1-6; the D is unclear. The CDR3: CASSPVAGINSPLHF. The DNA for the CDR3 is TGTGCCAGCAGCCCCGTTGCGGGTATTAATTCACCCCTCCACTTT.